The clone carrying this T cell receptor beta chain was counted between two and nine times. The antigen is undetermined. The record originates from a study of glioma-infiltrating T cells. Amplification of TCR alpha and beta CDR3 regions from RNA used iRepertoire nested multiplex PCR. MiXCR, applied by TCRdb to the multiplex PCR reads, yields one record per CDR3 protein. The sample lists approximately 400,000 distinct CDR3 sequences, less than 50% occurring once. V was shortened by 2 bases and J by 5 bases, with 9 bases between the two germline ends. This CDR3 is 12 amino acids long. Per germline, CDR1 DFQATT and CDR2 SNEGSKA (reference sequence). Study outcomes and limitations: Tissue and blood shared very few CDR3 sequences. A blood CDR3 motif signature was depleted in highly divergent patients.

Material: glioma tissue, nonneoplastic brain tissue, or PBMCs (not recorded which). The chain uses TRBV20-1 and TRBJ1-1; no firm D call. The receptor's source is a human donor with low-grade glioma or glioblastoma, undergoing nonglioma brain surgery, or in good health (not recorded which). The chain's CDR3 is CSARPSWTEAFF. The CDR3 DNA follows: TGCAGTGCTAGACCCAGTTGGACTGAAGCTTTCTTT.